This T cell receptor (beta chain) is from a study of spatial heterogeneity in lung cancer. Overall study results and limits: Mutation tallies in tumors tracked expanded intratumoral alpha and beta TCR counts.

TCRdb re-called the 5' RACE reads through MiXCR, storing one row per CDR3 protein. The table lists fewer than 20,000 distinct CDR3 sequences, around 7% of them singletons. CDR1 is SGDLS and CDR2 is YYNGEE in the germline V gene. The CDR3 consists of 13 residues. Trimming took off 0 bases at V and 5 bases at J, with 8 bases between the two ends. By its share, this clonotype is medium-sized. Its antigen is unknown. Time point: sample taken at primary tumor resection. Sequenced here: lung tumor tissue, sampled at surgery. This TCR derives from a female donor with early-stage non-small cell lung cancer. The rearrangement links TRBV9 to TRBJ2-5, with no clear D. In nucleotides, the CDR3 is TGTGCCAGCAGCGTAGGTTCGGATGAGACCCAGTACTTC. Translation gives CASSVGSDETQYF.